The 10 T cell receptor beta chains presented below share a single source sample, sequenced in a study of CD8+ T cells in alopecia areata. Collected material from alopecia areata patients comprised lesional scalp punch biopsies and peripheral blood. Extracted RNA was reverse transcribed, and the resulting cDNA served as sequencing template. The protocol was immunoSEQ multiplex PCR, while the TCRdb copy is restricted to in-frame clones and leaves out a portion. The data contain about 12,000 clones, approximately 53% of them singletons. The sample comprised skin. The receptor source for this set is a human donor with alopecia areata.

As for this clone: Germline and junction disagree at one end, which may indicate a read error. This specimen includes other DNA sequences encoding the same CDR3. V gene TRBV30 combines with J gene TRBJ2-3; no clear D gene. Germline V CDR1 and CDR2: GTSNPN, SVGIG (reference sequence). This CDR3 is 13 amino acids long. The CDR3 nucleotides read TGCGCCTGGAGTGTGAAGAGACCCCACGGCCAGTATTTT. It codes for CAWSVKRPHGQYF.

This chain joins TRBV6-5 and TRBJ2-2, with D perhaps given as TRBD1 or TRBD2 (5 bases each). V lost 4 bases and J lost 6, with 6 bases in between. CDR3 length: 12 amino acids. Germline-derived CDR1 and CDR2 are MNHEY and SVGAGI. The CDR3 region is CASSWGPGELFF. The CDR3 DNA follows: TGTGCCAGCAGTTGGGGACCCGGGGAGCTGTTTTTT.

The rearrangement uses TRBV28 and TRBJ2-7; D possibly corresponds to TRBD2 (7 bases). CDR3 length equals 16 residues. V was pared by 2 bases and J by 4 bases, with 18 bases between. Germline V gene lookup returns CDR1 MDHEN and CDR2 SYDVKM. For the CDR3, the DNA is TGTGCCAGCAGTTTAGGGGGGGCAGGAAGAGGGTACGAGCAGTACTTC. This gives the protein CASSLGGAGRGYEQYF.

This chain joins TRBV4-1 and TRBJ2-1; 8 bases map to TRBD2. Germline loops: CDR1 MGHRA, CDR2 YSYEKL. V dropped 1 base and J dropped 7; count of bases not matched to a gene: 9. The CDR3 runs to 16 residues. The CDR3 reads CASSQGVAPGGNEQFF. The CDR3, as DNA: TGCGCCAGCAGCCAAGGGGTAGCTCCGGGGGGGAATGAGCAGTTCTTC.

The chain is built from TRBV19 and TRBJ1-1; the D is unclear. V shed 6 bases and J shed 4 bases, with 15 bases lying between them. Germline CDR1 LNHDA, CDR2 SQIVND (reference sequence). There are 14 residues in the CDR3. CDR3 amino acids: CASSFQTAGTEAFF. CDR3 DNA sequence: TGTGCCAGTAGCTTCCAGACGGCGGGCACTGAAGCTTTCTTT.

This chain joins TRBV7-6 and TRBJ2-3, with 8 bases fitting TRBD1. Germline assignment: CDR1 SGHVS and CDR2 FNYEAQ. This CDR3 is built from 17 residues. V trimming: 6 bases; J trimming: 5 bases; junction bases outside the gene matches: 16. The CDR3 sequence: CASSFTRQGAPEDTQYF. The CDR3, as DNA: TGTGCCAGCAGTTTCACCCGGCAGGGGGCCCCGGAAGATACGCAGTATTTT.

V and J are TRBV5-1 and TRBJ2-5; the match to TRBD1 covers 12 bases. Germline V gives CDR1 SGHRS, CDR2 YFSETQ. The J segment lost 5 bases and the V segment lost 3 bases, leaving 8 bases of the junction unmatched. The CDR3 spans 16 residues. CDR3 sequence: CASSSGAGTGGETQYF. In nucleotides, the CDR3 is TGCGCCAGCAGCTCCGGGGCGGGGACAGGGGGCGAGACCCAGTACTTC.

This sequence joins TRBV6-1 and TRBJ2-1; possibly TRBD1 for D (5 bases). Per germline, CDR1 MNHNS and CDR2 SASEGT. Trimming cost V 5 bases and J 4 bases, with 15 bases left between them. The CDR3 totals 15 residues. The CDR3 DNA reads TGTGCCAGCAGTAGAACAGGTTTCTTGTACAATGAGCAGTTCTTC. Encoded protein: CASSRTGFLYNEQFF.

CDR3 amino acids: CASSESMASGVVDTQYF. The CDR3, as DNA: TGTGCCAGCAGTGAGAGTATGGCTAGCGGGGTTGTAGATACGCAGTATTTT. The chain is built from TRBV2 and TRBJ2-3; 9 nucleotides match TRBD2. V lost 3 bases to trimming and J lost 5 bases; unmatched junction nucleotides: 12. The CDR3 spans 17 residues. The germline V gene encodes CDR1 SNHLY and CDR2 FYNNEI.

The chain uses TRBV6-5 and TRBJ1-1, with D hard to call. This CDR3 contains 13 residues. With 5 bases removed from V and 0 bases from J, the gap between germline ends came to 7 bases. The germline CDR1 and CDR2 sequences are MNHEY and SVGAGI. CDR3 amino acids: CASSRTLNTEAFF. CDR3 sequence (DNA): TGTGCCAGCAGTAGGACCCTGAACACTGAAGCTTTCTTT.